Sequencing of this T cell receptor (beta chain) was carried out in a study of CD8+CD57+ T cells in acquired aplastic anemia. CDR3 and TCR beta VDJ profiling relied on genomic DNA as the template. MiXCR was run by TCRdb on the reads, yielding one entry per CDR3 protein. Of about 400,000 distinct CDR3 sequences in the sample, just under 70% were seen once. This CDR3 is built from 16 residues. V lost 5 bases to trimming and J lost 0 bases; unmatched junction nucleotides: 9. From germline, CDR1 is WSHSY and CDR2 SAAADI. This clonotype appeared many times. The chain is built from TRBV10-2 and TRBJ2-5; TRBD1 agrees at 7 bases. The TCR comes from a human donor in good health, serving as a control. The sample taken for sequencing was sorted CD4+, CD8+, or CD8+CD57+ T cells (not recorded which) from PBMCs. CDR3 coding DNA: TGCGCCAGCAGTAGTGTCCGCAGGGGGAACCAAGAGACCCAGTACTTC. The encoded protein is CASSSVRRGNQETQYF.